A selection of T cell receptor beta chains follows, all from one sample in a study of blood T cell repertoires in COVID-19. Profiled with immunoSEQ multiplex PCR; TCRdb holds only in-frame clones, not every one. This sample has 300,000 to 400,000 clones, with 65% to 85% found just once. The sample was peripheral blood. Source of these receptors: a man aged 25-45 years with active or convalescent COVID-19. The CDR3 runs from the conserved cysteine through the conserved F or W. D genes are given only for firm matches. A row's size may be missing; if present it is once, few, many or a size class.

size | J | D | V | CDR3 | DNA
NA | TRBJ2-5 | TRBD2 | TRBV15 | CATGGGGYQETQYF | TGTGCCACCGGCGGGGGAGGATACCAAGAGACCCAGTACTTC
few | TRBJ2-5 | TRBD1 | TRBV18 | CASSPGQGLQETQYF | TGTGCCAGCTCACCGGGACAGGGCTTACAAGAGACCCAGTACTTC
NA | TRBJ1-6 | TRBD1 | TRBV9 | CASSVRQGDNSPLHF | TGTGCCAGCAGCGTCAGACAGGGGGATAATTCACCCCTCCACTTT
NA | TRBJ2-2 | NA | TRBV4-1 | CASSQRQTGELFF | TGCGCCAGCAGCCAGCGACAGACCGGGGAGCTGTTTTTT
NA | TRBJ1-3 | NA | TRBV6-1 | CASSEGPGRSGNTIYF | TGTGCCAGCAGTGAGGGTCCAGGGCGATCTGGAAACACCATATATTTT
NA | TRBJ2-2 | NA | TRBV7-3 | CASSPSTGELFF | TGTGCCAGCAGCCCGTCGACCGGGGAGCTGTTTTTT
NA | TRBJ2-7 | TRBD1 | TRBV18 | CASSNQGQGWFEQYF | TGTGCCAGCTCTAACCAAGGACAGGGGTGGTTCGAGCAGTACTTC
once | TRBJ2-7 | NA | TRBV4-3 | CASSPQSTGVTYEQYF | TGCGCCAGCAGCCCCCAATCGACAGGCGTCACCTACGAGCAGTACTTC
NA | TRBJ2-7 | TRBD2 | TRBV27 | CASSLSIGTSPYEQYF | TGTGCCAGCAGTTTATCCATTGGGACTAGCCCCTACGAGCAGTACTTC
NA | TRBJ1-1 | TRBD1 | TRBV2 | CASTRDRANTEAFF | TGTGCCAGCACCAGGGACAGGGCGAACACTGAAGCTTTCTTT
NA | TRBJ1-3 | TRBD1 | TRBV15 | CATSYGQGDTIYF | TGTGCCACCAGCTATGGACAGGGAGACACCATATATTTT
NA | TRBJ2-3 | TRBD2 | TRBV2 | CASRALGAGGTDTQYF | TGTGCCAGCAGGGCCCTCGGAGCGGGAGGGACAGATACGCAGTATTTT
NA | TRBJ1-4 | TRBD1 | TRBV15 | CATSRLSGTGGREKLFF | TGTGCCACCAGCAGACTTAGCGGGACAGGGGGTCGAGAAAAACTGTTTTTT
few | TRBJ2-7 | TRBD2 | TRBV7-8 | CASNPRGADSSYEQYF | TGTGCCAGCAACCCGCGGGGGGCGGATAGCTCCTACGAGCAGTACTTC
NA | TRBJ1-5 | NA | TRBV30 | CAWKVPGDQPQHF | TGTGCCTGGAAAGTTCCGGGGGACCAGCCCCAGCATTTT
NA | TRBJ1-3 | NA | TRBV1 | CTSSHARGPPSSGNTIYF | TGCACCAGCAGCCACGCCAGGGGCCCACCGAGCTCTGGAAACACCATATATTTT
NA | TRBJ2-4 | TRBD2 | TRBV29-1 | CSVYSSGGYIQYF | TGCAGCGTTTATTCCAGCGGGGGGTACATTCAGTACTTC
NA | TRBJ1-3 | NA | TRBV5-5 | CASSVNRDSGNTIYF | TGTGCCAGCAGCGTGAACAGGGACTCTGGAAACACCATATATTTT
NA | TRBJ1-5 | NA | TRBV27 | CASSRLSVGQPQHF | TGTGCCAGCAGCCGATTGAGCGTTGGGCAGCCCCAGCATTTT
NA | TRBJ2-3 | TRBD2 | TRBV10-3 | CAISDQRGGVTDTQYF | TGTGCCATCAGTGACCAGCGGGGGGGAGTCACAGATACGCAGTATTTT
NA | TRBJ2-1 | TRBD2 | TRBV7-9 | CASSFSSGGLNEQFF | TGTGCCAGCAGCTTCTCTAGCGGGGGGTTGAATGAGCAGTTCTTC
NA | TRBJ1-1 | NA | TRBV29-1 | CSARQSMNTEAFF | TGCAGCGCCAGACAGAGCATGAACACTGAAGCTTTCTTT
NA | TRBJ1-2 | NA | TRBV5-1 | CASSLGAGHYGYTF | TGCGCCAGCAGCTTGGGGGCAGGGCACTATGGCTACACCTTC
NA | TRBJ2-7 | TRBD1 | TRBV30 | CAWRDHRGYEQYF | TGTGCCTGGAGAGACCACAGGGGCTACGAGCAGTACTTC
NA | TRBJ1-3 | NA | TRBV18 | CASSPSQSGNTIYF | TGTGCCAGCTCACCGTCGCAGTCTGGAAACACCATATATTTT
once | TRBJ2-5 | TRBD1 | TRBV6-5 | CASGSTGEETQYF | TGTGCCAGCGGGTCAACAGGGGAAGAGACCCAGTACTTC
NA | TRBJ1-6 | NA | TRBV28 | CASSLRQGNSPLHF | TGTGCCAGCAGTTTACGGCAGGGCAATTCACCCCTCCACTTT
NA | TRBJ1-4 | NA | TRBV11-2 | CASSLDLRGGKLFF | TGTGCCAGCAGCTTAGATCTTAGGGGCGGAAAACTGTTTTTT